The TCR beta chain described here comes from a study of blood T cell repertoires in COVID-19. Study-level information: Acute and convalescent COVID-19 specimens originated in the United States, Italy and Spain. Sources were T cells, B-cell-depleted T cells, or PBMCs; the material itself was cDNA or gDNA.

The germline CDR1 and CDR2 sequences are MNHNY and SVGAGI (reference sequence). The CDR3 contains 16 residues. The V end lost 0 bases, the J end lost 4 bases, and 15 bases lay between the germline ends. In the authors' methods: Estimates of nucleated cell counts were drawn from the amplification of reference gene primers. Sequenced by immunoSEQ multiplex PCR; TCRdb stores in-frame clones only, minus some. That table gives V, J and clone size, and the DNA gave D and trimming. The data hold about 70,000 clones, with around 86% observed a single time. This clonotype was sampled from a woman in her late teens or twenties with acute or convalescent COVID-19. The chain combines TRBV6-6 with TRBJ2-5, with D unclear. Specimen: peripheral blood. CDR3 in amino acids: CASSYSFSERVETQYF. CDR3 DNA: TGTGCCAGCAGTTACTCGTTCTCTGAACGGGTAGAGACCCAGTACTTC.